This paragraph reports one T cell receptor (beta chain). This sample is drawn from a study of T cell changes during pregnancy in multiple sclerosis. TCRdb's table, derived via immunoSEQ multiplex PCR, lists solely in-frame clones and lacks some. The data hold about 38,000 clones, with roughly 90% observed a single time. The CDR3 has 13 amino acids. Trimming stripped 6 bases from V and 11 bases from J, with 19 bases between. Germline V lookup: CDR1 LNHDA, CDR2 SQIVND (reference sequence). The V and J genes are TRBV19 and TRBJ1-1, with D maybe TRBD1 (5 bases). The receptor comes from a female donor with multiple sclerosis, enrolled in a pregnancy study. Material: CD4+ T cells from peripheral blood mononuclear cells, obtained in the second trimester of pregnancy. The CDR3 here is CASSQPDTVTAFF. DNA of the CDR3: TGTGCCAGTAGCCAACCGGACACTGTGACCGCTTTCTTT.